Listed below are T cell receptor beta chains from one sample, sequenced in a study of cytomegalovirus exposure and HLA in healthy donors. Assay used: immunoSEQ multiplex PCR; TCRdb lists only in-frame clones, some missing. The table shows 100,000 to 150,000 clones, with 60% to 85% occurring only once. The sequencing input was PBMCs. The receptors were gathered from a female donor in good health and CMV-seronegative. CDR3s include the opening cysteine and the closing phenylalanine or tryptophan. The D gene is left open where the match is weak. Rows may omit the clone size; those that give it use once, few, many or a size class.

16	TRBV19	TRBJ2-1	.	TRBD2	CASSPRLAGGNNEQFF	TGTGCCAGTAGTCCCCGACTAGCGGGGGGTAACAATGAGCAGTTCTTC
15	TRBV11-2	TRBJ1-2	.	.	CASSFIPTASDGYTF	TGTGCCAGCAGCTTCATACCGACAGCTTCGGATGGCTACACCTTC
15	TRBV19	TRBJ1-1	.	.	CASRNNGQPNTEAFF	TGTGCCAGTAGAAACAACGGACAGCCGAACACTGAAGCTTTCTTT
14	TRBV13	TRBJ1-1	.	.	CASRFLQGNTEAFF	TGTGCCAGCAGGTTCCTCCAGGGGAACACTGAAGCTTTCTTT
15	TRBV7-8	TRBJ1-5	.	TRBD1	CASSQGQGPNRPQHF	TGTGCCAGCAGCCAGGGACAGGGACCAAATCGGCCCCAGCATTTT
14	TRBV7-9	TRBJ1-5	.	.	CASSFGHSNQPQHF	TGTGCCAGCAGCTTCGGTCATAGCAATCAGCCCCAGCATTTT
17	TRBV18	TRBJ1-6	.	.	CASSPNQGLVYNSPLHF	TGTGCCAGCTCACCAAATCAGGGACTTGTGTATAATTCACCCCTCCACTTT
15	TRBV28	TRBJ1-2	.	TRBD1	CASSSSGTGEIGYTF	TGTGCCAGCAGTTCCTCGGGGACAGGAGAGATAGGCTACACCTTC
12	TRBV6-1	TRBJ2-3	.	.	CASSRRADTQYF	TGTGCCAGCAGCCGGCGGGCAGATACGCAGTATTTT
14	TRBV5-6	TRBJ2-7	once	TRBD1	CASSFYDRAYEQYF	TGTGCCAGCAGCTTCTACGACAGGGCCTACGAGCAGTACTTC
13	TRBV6-4	TRBJ1-6	medium-sized	.	CASSDSTHSPLHF	TGTGCCAGCAGTGACTCCACACATTCACCCCTCCACTTT
14	TRBV29-1	TRBJ1-1	.	TRBD1	CSAVDRRMNTEAFF	TGCAGCGCCGTGGACAGGAGAATGAACACTGAAGCTTTCTTT
12	TRBV10-2	TRBJ1-1	.	.	CASSNWNTEAFF	TGCGCCAGCAGTAACTGGAACACTGAAGCTTTCTTT
16	TRBV28	TRBJ2-1	.	TRBD2	CASSLRGRALYNEQFF	TGTGCCAGCAGTTTGCGCGGGAGGGCCCTCTACAATGAGCAGTTCTTC
15	TRBV14	TRBJ2-1	.	TRBD2	CASSQGGSGRLRQFF	TGTGCCAGCAGCCAGGGGGGTAGCGGGAGATTACGGCAGTTCTTC
13	TRBV5-1	TRBJ2-1	few	.	CASSFLPGNEQFF	TGCGCCAGCAGCTTCCTGCCGGGCAATGAGCAGTTCTTC
11	TRBV7-9	TRBJ1-1	.	.	CASTRGTEAFF	TGTGCCAGCACCAGGGGAACTGAAGCTTTCTTT